Below, one T cell receptor (beta chain) is given with its context. Its antigen remains unidentified. The entry originates in a study of T cell responses to AZD1222 COVID-19 vaccine. Pooling of second doses given at about 4 or about 12 weeks was done. The protocol was immunoSEQ multiplex PCR, while the TCRdb copy is restricted to in-frame clones and leaves out a portion. The data show tens of thousands of clones, 85% to 90% seen once. The CDR3 extends over 16 amino acids. The germline gives CDR1 LGHDT, CDR2 YNNKEL (reference sequence). V was pared by 1 base and J by 10 bases, with 17 bases between. Study findings and constraints: Most donors were white British, females outnumbered males, and clonal diversity was possibly underestimated.

The clonotype comes from an adult who received the AZD1222 COVID-19 vaccine. The rearrangement uses TRBV3-1 (or the pseudogene TRBV3-2) and TRBJ1-6; D gene ambiguous. Sequencing was performed on peripheral blood, taken 28 days after the second AZD1222 dose. The CDR3 DNA follows: TGTGCCAGCAGCCAAGGCATCTTTACGGGGTACTCACCCCTCCACTTT. This sequence encodes CASSQGIFTGYSPLHF.